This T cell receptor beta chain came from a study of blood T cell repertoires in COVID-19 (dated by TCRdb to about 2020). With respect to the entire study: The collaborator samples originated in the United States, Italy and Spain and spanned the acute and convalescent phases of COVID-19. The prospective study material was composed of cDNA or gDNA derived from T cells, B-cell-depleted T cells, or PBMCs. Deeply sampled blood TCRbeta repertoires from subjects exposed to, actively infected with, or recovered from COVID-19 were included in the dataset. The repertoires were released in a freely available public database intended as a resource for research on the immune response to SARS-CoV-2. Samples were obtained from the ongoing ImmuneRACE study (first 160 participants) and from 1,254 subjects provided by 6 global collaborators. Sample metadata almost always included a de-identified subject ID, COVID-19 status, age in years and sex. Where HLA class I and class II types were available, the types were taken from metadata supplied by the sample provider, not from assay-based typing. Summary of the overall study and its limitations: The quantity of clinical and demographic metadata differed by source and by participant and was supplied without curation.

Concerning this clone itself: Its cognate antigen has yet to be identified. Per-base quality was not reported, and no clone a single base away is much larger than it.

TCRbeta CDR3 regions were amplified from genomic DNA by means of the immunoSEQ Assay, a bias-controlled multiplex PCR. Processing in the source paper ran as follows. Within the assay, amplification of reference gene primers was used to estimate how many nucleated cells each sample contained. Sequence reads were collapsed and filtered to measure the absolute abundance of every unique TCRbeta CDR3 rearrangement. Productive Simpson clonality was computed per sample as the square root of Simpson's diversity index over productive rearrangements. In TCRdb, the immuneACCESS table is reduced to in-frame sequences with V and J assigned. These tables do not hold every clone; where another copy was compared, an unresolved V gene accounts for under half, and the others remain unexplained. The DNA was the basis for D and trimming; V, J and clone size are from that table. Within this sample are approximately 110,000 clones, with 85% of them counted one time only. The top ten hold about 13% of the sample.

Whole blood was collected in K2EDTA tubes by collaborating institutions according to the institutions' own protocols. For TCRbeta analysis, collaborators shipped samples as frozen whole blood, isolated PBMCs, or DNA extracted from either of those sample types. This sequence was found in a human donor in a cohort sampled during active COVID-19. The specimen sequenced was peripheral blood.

The CDR3 loop reads CASRRGQGASIQYF. The sequence in DNA is TGTGCCAGCAGACGGGGACAGGGGGCCAGCATTCAGTACTTC. The V and J genes are TRBV6-5 and TRBJ2-4; the junction holds 12 bases that match TRBD1. CDR1 MNHEY and CDR2 SVGAGI are derived from the germline V gene. Germline trimming amounts to 6 bases on V and 9 bases on J, with 6 as the count of junction bases outside the gene matches. The CDR3 starts with the cysteine, ends with the phenylalanine, and has 14 residues. Just CDR3 DNA is preserved here, 42 bases in frame from base 1.